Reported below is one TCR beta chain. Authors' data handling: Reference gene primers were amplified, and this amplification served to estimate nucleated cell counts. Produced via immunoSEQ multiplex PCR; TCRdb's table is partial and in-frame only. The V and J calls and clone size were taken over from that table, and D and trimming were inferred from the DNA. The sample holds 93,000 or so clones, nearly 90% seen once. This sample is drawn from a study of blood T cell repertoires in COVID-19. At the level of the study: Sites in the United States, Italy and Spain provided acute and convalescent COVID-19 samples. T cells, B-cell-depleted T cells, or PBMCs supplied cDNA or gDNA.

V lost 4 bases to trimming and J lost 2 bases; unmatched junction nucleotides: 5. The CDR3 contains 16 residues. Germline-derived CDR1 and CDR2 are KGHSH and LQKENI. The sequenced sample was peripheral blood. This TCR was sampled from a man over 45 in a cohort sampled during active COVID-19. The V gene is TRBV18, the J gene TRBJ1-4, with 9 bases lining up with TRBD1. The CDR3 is CASSRTGAMTNEKLFF. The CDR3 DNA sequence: TGTGCCAGCTCACGGACAGGGGCCATGACTAATGAAAAACTGTTTTTT. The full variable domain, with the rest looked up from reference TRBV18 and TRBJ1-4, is NAGVMQNPRHLVRRRGQEARLRCSPMKGHSHVYWYRQLPEEGLKFMVYLQKENIIDESGMPKERFSAEFPKEGPSILRIQQVVRGDSAAYFCASSRTGAMTNEKLFFGSGTQLSVL.